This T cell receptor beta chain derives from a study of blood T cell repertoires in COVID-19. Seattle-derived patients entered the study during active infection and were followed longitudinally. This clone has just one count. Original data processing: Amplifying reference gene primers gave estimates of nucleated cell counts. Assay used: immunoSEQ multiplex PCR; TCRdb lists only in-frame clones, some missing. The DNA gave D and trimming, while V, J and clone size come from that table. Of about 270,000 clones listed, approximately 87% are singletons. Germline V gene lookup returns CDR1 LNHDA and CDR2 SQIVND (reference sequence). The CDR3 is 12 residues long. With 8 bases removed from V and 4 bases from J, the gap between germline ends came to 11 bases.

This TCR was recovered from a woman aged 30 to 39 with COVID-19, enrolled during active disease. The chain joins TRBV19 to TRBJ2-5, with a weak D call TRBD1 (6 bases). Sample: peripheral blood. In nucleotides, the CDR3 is TGTGCCAGTGGTTGGGGGCGAGAGACCCAGTACTTC. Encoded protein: CASGWGRETQYF.